The 14 T cell receptor beta chains in this list originate from one sample, sequenced in a study of blood T cell repertoires in COVID-19. Sequencing used immunoSEQ multiplex PCR; TCRdb keeps in-frame clones, though not all of them. The sample lists over 100,000 clones; around 73% were seen once. The sequenced material came from peripheral blood. These receptors all stem from a man in his 60s with active or convalescent COVID-19.

The V gene is TRBV15, the J gene TRBJ2-7; 13 nucleotides match TRBD2. The CDR3 has 17 residues. V was clipped by 3 bases and J by 6 bases; unmatched bases: 11. CDR1 and CDR2 from the germline V gene are LNHNV and YYDKDF (reference sequence). CDR3 coding DNA: TGTGCCACCAGCAGGGCCCCCCTCGGGACTAGCGGGATCGAGCAGTACTTC. It specifies CATSRAPLGTSGIEQYF.

The chain joins TRBV7-2 to TRBJ1-1, with 7 nucleotides matching TRBD1. V dropped 5 bases and J dropped 0; count of bases not matched to a gene: 9. The germline V gene encodes CDR1 SGHTA and CDR2 FQGNSA. This CDR3 has 16 residues. The CDR3 coding sequence is TGTGCCAGCAGCGACCGGGACAGACTGTTGAACACTGAAGCTTTCTTT. It specifies CASSDRDRLLNTEAFF.

The V call is TRBV6-4, the J call TRBJ2-7; 10 bases agree with TRBD1. The CDR3 covers 18 residues. Germline trimming cut 3 bases from V and 1 base from J; bases unmatched to any gene: 12. Germline V CDR1 and CDR2: MRHNA, SNTAGT. CDR3 sequence reads: CASSEGQGPTLYSYEQYV. CDR3 nucleotides: TGTGCCAGCAGTGAGGGACAGGGGCCGACCCTTTATTCCTACGAGCAGTACGTC.

V usage is TRBV25-1 and J usage is TRBJ2-5, with 9 positions matching TRBD2. Germline V gene data show CDR1 as MGHDK and CDR2 as SYGVNS. V lost 5 bases, J lost 1 base, and 5 bases stayed unmatched. The CDR3 has 15 amino acids. This CDR3 reads CASSRLAGLQETQYF. For the CDR3, the DNA is TGTGCCAGCAGTAGGCTAGCGGGACTCCAAGAGACCCAGTACTTC.

The V and J genes are TRBV7-2 and TRBJ1-4; D not resolved. Trimming removed 4 bases at V and 8 bases at J, with 14 bases between. CDR1 and CDR2 (germline): SGHTA, FQGNSA. The CDR3 sequence is 14 residues long. Here the CDR3 DNA reads TGTGCCAGCAGCTACGGAGGGCGGTGGGAAAAACTGTTTTTT. Protein: CASSYGGRWEKLFF.

The rearrangement links TRBV5-6 to TRBJ2-2; D ambiguous. Deletions cut 0 bases from V and 7 bases from J, with 7 bases between. The germline CDR1 and CDR2 sequences are SGHDT and YYEEEE. The CDR3 is 13 amino acids. The CDR3, as DNA: TGTGCCAGCAGCTTGGCAGGTGGCGGGGAGCTGTTTTTT. Its protein is CASSLAGGGELFF. Variable domain in full (rest from reference TRBV5-6 and TRBJ2-2): DAGVTQSPTHLIKTRGQQVTLRCSPKSGHDTVSWYQQALGQGPQFIFQYYEEEERQRGNFPDRFSGHQFPNYSSELNVNALLLGDSALYLCASSLAGGGELFFGEGSRLTVL.

A single count supports this clone. The V call is TRBV6-5, the J call TRBJ1-6; no reliable D call. The germline V gene has CDR1 MNHEY and CDR2 SVGAGI. The V end was cut by 0 bases, the J end by 0 bases, with 6 bases between. The CDR3 contains 16 residues. The CDR3 DNA sequence: TGTGCCAGCAGTTACTCAAGGAGCTCCTATAATTCACCCCTCCACTTT. Translated, it gives CASSYSRSSYNSPLHF.

This chain connects TRBV2 to TRBJ2-1, with TRBD2 matching over 9 bases. J gave up 3 bases and V 6 bases, and 3 bases lay outside the gene matches. This CDR3 spans 14 amino acids. In germline, CDR1 is SNHLY, CDR2 FYNNEI. The CDR3 here is CASSLTSGYNEQFF. The DNA of the CDR3 is TGTGCCAGCAGCCTGACTAGCGGCTACAATGAGCAGTTCTTC. The full variable domain, with the rest looked up from reference TRBV2 and TRBJ2-1, is EPEVTQTPSHQVTQMGQEVILRCVPISNHLYFYWYRQILGQKVEFLVSFYNNEISEKSEIFDDQFSVERPDGSNFTLKIRSTKLEDSAMYFCASSLTSGYNEQFFGPGTRLTVL.

This chain links TRBV2 with TRBJ2-5, with D hard to call. Germline CDR1 is SNHLY and CDR2 is FYNNEI. V lost 6 bases and J lost 0, with 11 bases in between. The CDR3 is made up of 14 amino acids. The CDR3 nucleotides are TGTGCCAGCAGCGTCCCCGACAACCAAGAGACCCAGTACTTC. The encoded protein is CASSVPDNQETQYF. Full variable domain (missing parts from reference TRBV2 and TRBJ2-5): EPEVTQTPSHQVTQMGQEVILRCVPISNHLYFYWYRQILGQKVEFLVSFYNNEISEKSEIFDDQFSVERPDGSNFTLKIRSTKLEDSAMYFCASSVPDNQETQYFGPGTRLLVL.

The CDR3 reads CASSYDASPAGYGYTF. CDR3 coding DNA: TGTGCCAGCAGTTATGACGCCAGTCCGGCGGGCTATGGCTACACCTTC. This chain joins TRBV6-5 and TRBJ1-2; no definite D call. Trimming removed 3 bases from V and 4 bases from J, with 18 bases in between. Germline V gene sequence: CDR1 MNHEY, CDR2 SVGAGI. CDR3 length: 16 amino acids.

This clone was detected once. The V call is TRBV19, the J call TRBJ2-7, with 13 bases aligning to TRBD2. CDR3 length: 16 amino acids. Trimming removed 5 bases from V and 5 bases from J; junction bases left unmatched: 9. Germline values: CDR1 LNHDA, CDR2 SQIVND (reference sequence). DNA for the CDR3: TGTGCCAGTAGTCCGCGAACTAGCGGGAGGGTCGACGAGCAGTACGTC. As protein: CASSPRTSGRVDEQYV.

This clone was observed a handful of times. V is TRBV27 and J is TRBJ2-1; 8 bases map to TRBD2. Per the germline V gene, CDR1 is MNHEY and CDR2 is SMNVEV (reference sequence). The CDR3 is 15 amino acids. V shed 3 bases, J shed 5 bases, and the junction held 6 bases outside the gene matches. CDR3 in DNA: TGTGCCAGCAGTTTCGCGGGAGGAAAGAACAATGAGCAGTTCTTC. It yields the protein CASSFAGGKNNEQFF.

The rearrangement links TRBV5-5 to TRBJ2-7, with 10 bases aligning to TRBD1. The CDR3 runs 18 residues. Germline V gives CDR1 SGHKS, CDR2 YYEKEE (reference sequence). Losses at the gene ends were 4 bases for V and 3 bases for J; bases not matched to a gene: 16. This CDR3 is CASSPGQGTAWNRYEQYV. The CDR3, as DNA: TGTGCCAGCAGCCCGGGACAGGGGACGGCCTGGAACCGCTACGAGCAGTACGTC.

This clone turned up a few times. This rearrangement joins TRBV19 to TRBJ2-7, with 9 bases lining up with TRBD2. Trimming took 6 bases from V and 4 from J; bases not matched to a gene: 7. The CDR3 spans 14 residues. Germline CDR1 LNHDA, CDR2 SQIVND (reference sequence). CDR3 amino acids: CASSFAGGSYEQYF. CDR3 DNA sequence: TGTGCCAGTAGCTTTGCGGGAGGGTCATACGAGCAGTACTTC.